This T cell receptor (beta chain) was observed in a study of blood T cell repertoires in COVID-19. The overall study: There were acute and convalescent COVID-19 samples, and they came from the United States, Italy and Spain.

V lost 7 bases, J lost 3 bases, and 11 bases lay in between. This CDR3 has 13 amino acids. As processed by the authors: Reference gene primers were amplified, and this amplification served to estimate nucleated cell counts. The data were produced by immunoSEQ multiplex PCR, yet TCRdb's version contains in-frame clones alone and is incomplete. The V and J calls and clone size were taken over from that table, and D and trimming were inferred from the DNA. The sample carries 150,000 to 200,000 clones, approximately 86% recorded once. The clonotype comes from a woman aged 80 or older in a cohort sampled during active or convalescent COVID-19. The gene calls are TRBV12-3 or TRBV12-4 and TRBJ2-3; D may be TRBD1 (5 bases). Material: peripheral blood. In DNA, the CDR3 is TGTGCCAGCACGACAGATACAACAGATACGCAGTATTTT. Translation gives CASTTDTTDTQYF.